A selection of T cell receptor beta chains follows, all from one sample in a study of CD8+CD57+ T cells in acquired aplastic anemia. TCRdb passed the reads through MiXCR, listing each CDR3 protein once. The sample includes 250,000 to 350,000 distinct CDR3 sequences, approximately 60% seen only once; the top ten take around 1.3%. Specimen: sorted CD4+, CD8+, or CD8+CD57+ T cells (not recorded which) from PBMCs. These receptors came from a human donor with aplastic anemia. CDR3s include the opening cysteine and the closing phenylalanine or tryptophan. Fields, in order: D gene, V gene, CDR3 protein. A D gene is named only where the DNA matches it firmly.

>NA|TRBV10-1
CASSAREWRGTGSEQFF
>NA|TRBV12-3/TRBV12-4
CASSLKGMTDTQYF
>NA|TRBV11-3
CAPSRREQYF
>NA|TRBV19
CASSSRSNYEQYF
>TRBD1|TRBV24-1
CATNDRAGETQYF
>TRBD2|TRBV6-6
CASSYSVGDSGGAVPFF
>NA|TRBV2
CASSEGGRGNYGYTF
>NA|TRBV29-1
CSVSAAANEQYF
>TRBD1|TRBV14
CASSRTTGLNTEAFF
>NA|TRBV30
CAWSVDNEQFF
>TRBD2|TRBV24-1
CATSDAGLDNEQFF
>NA|TRBV18
CASSLQGGETQYF
>TRBD1|TRBV2
CASTDRGSNEQFF
>TRBD1|TRBV7-8
CASSLWKGQALNTEAFF
>TRBD1|TRBV20-1
CSARLTGDLGEQYF
>NA|TRBV4-1
CASSEREAEQFF
>NA|TRBV7-7
CASSFSDGETQYF
>TRBD1|TRBV29-1
CSVGTGEGNYGYTF
>NA|TRBV5-1
CASSLGFVVGEAFF
>TRBD2|TRBV20-1
CSAIPSGSSNEQFF
>NA|TRBV7-9
CASSLVAEETQYF
>NA|TRBV19
CASRTGRLASTDTQYF
>NA|TRBV20-1
CSAQRGSYEQYF
>NA|TRBV12-3/TRBV12-4
CASSLFETQYF
>TRBD2|TRBV25-1
CASSAGTGLAEETQYF
>NA|TRBV6-5
CASSNTMAGATGELFF
>NA|TRBV29-1
CSGTNTGYGYTF
>TRBD2|TRBV7-2
CASSGRTSGSGREQFF
>NA|TRBV2
CASSERGEVTEAFF
>NA|TRBV7-3
CASSSIPQDGGPNNEQFF
>NA|TRBV25-1
CASSSSDSGGIGYGYTF